This TCR beta chain derives from a study of technical replicates of blood from four donors. This clone was seen just once. Data came from immunoSEQ multiplex PCR; TCRdb stores just in-frame clones and leaves some out. The profile shows approximately 70,000 clones, just under 97% of them singletons. The CDR3 consists of 15 residues. The germline V gene has CDR1 MDHEN and CDR2 SYDVKM. V dropped 2 bases and J dropped 4 bases, with 12 bases sitting between them. Sequenced sample: T cells isolated from PBMCs. This chain connects TRBV28 to TRBJ1-3; D is undetermined. This TCR derives from a human donor in good health. CDR3 sequence reads: CASSLIVGGGNTIYF. The CDR3 nucleotides are TGTGCCAGCAGTTTAATTGTTGGCGGGGGAAACACCATATATTTT.